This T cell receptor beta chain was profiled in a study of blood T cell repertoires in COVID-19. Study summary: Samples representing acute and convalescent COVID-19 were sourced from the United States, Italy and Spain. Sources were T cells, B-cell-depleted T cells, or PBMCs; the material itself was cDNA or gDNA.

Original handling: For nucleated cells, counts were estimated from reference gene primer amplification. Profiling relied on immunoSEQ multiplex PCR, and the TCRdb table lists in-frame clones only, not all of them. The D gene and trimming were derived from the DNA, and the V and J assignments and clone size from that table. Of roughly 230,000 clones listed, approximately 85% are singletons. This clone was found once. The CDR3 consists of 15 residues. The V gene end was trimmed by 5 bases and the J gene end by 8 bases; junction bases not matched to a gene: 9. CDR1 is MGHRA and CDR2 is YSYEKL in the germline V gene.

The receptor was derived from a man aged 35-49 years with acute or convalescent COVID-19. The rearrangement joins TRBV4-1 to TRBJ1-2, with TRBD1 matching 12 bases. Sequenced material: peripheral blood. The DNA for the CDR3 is TGCGCCAGCAGCGCCCCGGGACAGGGGGCAGGGGGCTACACCTTC. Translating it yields CASSAPGQGAGGYTF.